These T cell receptor beta chains were read from a single sample in a study of blood T cell repertoires in COVID-19. Produced via immunoSEQ multiplex PCR; TCRdb's table is partial and in-frame only. The data show 310,000 or so clones, around 90% seen once. Material for sequencing was PBMCs or T cells enriched from blood (not recorded which). Every receptor here comes from a woman aged 18-35 years who had recovered from COVID-19. CDR3s include the opening cysteine and the closing phenylalanine or tryptophan. Fields, in order: CDR3 protein, CDR3 DNA, V gene, J gene, clone size, D gene. A D gene is named only where the DNA matches it firmly. Clone size, where shown, is once, few, many, or a class for clones that have expanded.

cdr3_aa: CASSQGHWVTTYEQYF
cdr3_nt: TGCGCCAGCAGCCAAGGACATTGGGTAACGACCTACGAGCAGTACTTC
v_call: TRBV4-3
j_call: TRBJ2-7
clone_size: .
d_call: .

cdr3_aa: CASSQEGGRGTGYNEQFF
cdr3_nt: TGCGCCAGCAGCCAAGAAGGGGGAAGAGGGACAGGGTACAATGAGCAGTTCTTC
v_call: TRBV4-3
j_call: TRBJ2-1
clone_size: .
d_call: TRBD1

cdr3_aa: CASSYRGANTEAFF
cdr3_nt: TGTGCCAGTAGTTATCGGGGGGCGAACACTGAAGCTTTCTTT
v_call: TRBV19
j_call: TRBJ1-1
clone_size: .
d_call: .

cdr3_aa: CASREIGEEYGYTF
cdr3_nt: TGTGCCAGTAGGGAGATAGGAGAGGAGTATGGCTACACCTTC
v_call: TRBV19
j_call: TRBJ1-2
clone_size: .
d_call: .

cdr3_aa: CSASPGYGYTF
cdr3_nt: TGCAGTGCTAGTCCGGGCTATGGCTACACCTTC
v_call: TRBV20-1
j_call: TRBJ1-2
clone_size: .
d_call: .

cdr3_aa: CASSLLGGTDTQYF
cdr3_nt: TGCGCCAGCAGCTTGTTGGGAGGCACAGATACGCAGTATTTT
v_call: TRBV5-1
j_call: TRBJ2-3
clone_size: few
d_call: .

cdr3_aa: CASIALGGDQETQYF
cdr3_nt: TGTGCCAGCATTGCCCTCGGCGGGGACCAAGAGACCCAGTACTTC
v_call: TRBV6-5
j_call: TRBJ2-5
clone_size: .
d_call: .

cdr3_aa: CASSDFGRGSTEAFF
cdr3_nt: TGTGCCAGTAGTGATTTTGGCAGAGGGAGCACTGAAGCTTTCTTT
v_call: TRBV19
j_call: TRBJ1-1
clone_size: .
d_call: .

cdr3_aa: CASSYSTGERNEKLFF
cdr3_nt: TGTGCCAGCAGTTACTCTACGGGGGAGCGTAATGAAAAACTGTTTTTT
v_call: TRBV6-5
j_call: TRBJ1-4
clone_size: .
d_call: .

cdr3_aa: CASTLGGKDTQYF
cdr3_nt: TGCGCCAGCACCCTGGGGGGGAAAGATACGCAGTATTTT
v_call: TRBV5-1
j_call: TRBJ2-3
clone_size: .
d_call: TRBD2

cdr3_aa: CASILGQGAGNTIYF
cdr3_nt: TGTGCCAGCATTCTAGGACAGGGGGCTGGAAACACCATATATTTT
v_call: TRBV2
j_call: TRBJ1-3
clone_size: .
d_call: TRBD1

cdr3_aa: CASSLGAGGAELFF
cdr3_nt: TGCGCCAGCAGCTTGGGAGCGGGGGGCGCGGAACTGTTTTTT
v_call: TRBV5-1
j_call: TRBJ1-4
clone_size: .
d_call: .

cdr3_aa: CASSYDRGNTIYF
cdr3_nt: TGCGCCAGCAGCTACGACAGGGGAAACACCATATATTTT
v_call: TRBV5-1
j_call: TRBJ1-3
clone_size: .
d_call: .

cdr3_aa: CASSLGGQIADMNTEAFF
cdr3_nt: TGTGCCAGCAGTTTGGGGGGACAGATAGCGGACATGAACACTGAAGCTTTCTTT
v_call: TRBV28
j_call: TRBJ1-1
clone_size: .
d_call: TRBD1

cdr3_aa: CASSLVGSSYNEQFF
cdr3_nt: TGTGCCAGCAGTTTAGTAGGGAGCTCCTACAATGAGCAGTTCTTC
v_call: TRBV28
j_call: TRBJ2-1
clone_size: .
d_call: .

cdr3_aa: CATRDRPNYSNQPQHF
cdr3_nt: TGTGCCACCCGGGACAGGCCTAATTATAGCAATCAGCCCCAGCATTTT
v_call: TRBV24-1
j_call: TRBJ1-5
clone_size: few
d_call: TRBD1

cdr3_aa: CASSSQTGPNEKLFF
cdr3_nt: TGCGCCAGCAGCTCCCAGACAGGTCCTAATGAAAAACTGTTTTTT
v_call: TRBV5-1
j_call: TRBJ1-4
clone_size: once
d_call: .

cdr3_aa: CASSPQEQNTEAFF
cdr3_nt: TGTGCCAGCTCACCACAAGAACAGAACACTGAAGCTTTCTTT
v_call: TRBV18
j_call: TRBJ1-1
clone_size: .
d_call: .

cdr3_aa: CASSRTGDEQFF
cdr3_nt: TGTGCCAGCAGCCGGACCGGGGATGAGCAGTTCTTC
v_call: TRBV6-2/TRBV6-3
j_call: TRBJ2-1
clone_size: few
d_call: .

cdr3_aa: CASSIDGEDYEQYF
cdr3_nt: TGTGCCAGTAGTATAGATGGGGAGGATTACGAGCAGTACTTC
v_call: TRBV19
j_call: TRBJ2-7
clone_size: .
d_call: .

cdr3_aa: CASSWTEGTYGYTF
cdr3_nt: TGTGCCAGCAGTTGGACAGAGGGTACCTATGGCTACACCTTC
v_call: TRBV27
j_call: TRBJ1-2
clone_size: .
d_call: .

cdr3_aa: CSAVQYAEAFF
cdr3_nt: TGCAGTGCGGTGCAGTACGCTGAAGCTTTCTTT
v_call: TRBV20-1
j_call: TRBJ1-1
clone_size: .
d_call: .